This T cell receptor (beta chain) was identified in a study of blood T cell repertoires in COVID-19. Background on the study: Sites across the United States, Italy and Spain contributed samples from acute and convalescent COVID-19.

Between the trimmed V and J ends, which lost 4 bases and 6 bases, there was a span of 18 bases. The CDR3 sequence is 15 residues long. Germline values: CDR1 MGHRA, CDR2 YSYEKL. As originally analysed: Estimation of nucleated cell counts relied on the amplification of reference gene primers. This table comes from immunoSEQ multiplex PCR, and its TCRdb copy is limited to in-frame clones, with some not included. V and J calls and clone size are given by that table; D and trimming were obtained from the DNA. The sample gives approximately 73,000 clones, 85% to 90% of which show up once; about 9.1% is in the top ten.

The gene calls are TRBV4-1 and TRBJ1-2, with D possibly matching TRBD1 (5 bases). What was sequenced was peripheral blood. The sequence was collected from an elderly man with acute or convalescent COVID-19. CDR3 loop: CASSPKGLPGDGYTF. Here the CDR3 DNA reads TGCGCCAGCAGCCCTAAGGGACTGCCGGGAGATGGCTACACCTTC.